A selection of T cell receptor beta chains follows, all from one sample in a study of T cells in Graves' hyperthyroidism and ophthalmopathy. TCRdb reprocessed the multiplex PCR reads with MiXCR, giving one entry per CDR3 protein. Among 600,000 to 700,000 distinct CDR3 sequences listed, 14% to 15% were seen once. The specimen sequenced was blood. The receptors stem from a woman aged 35 to 49 with Graves' ophthalmopathy. Each CDR3 is given without its conserved first and last residue.

J gene	V gene	CDR3 protein
TRBJ2-5	TRBV20-1	SARVHHGTSGRGRSETQY
TRBJ2-7	TRBV11-2	ASSLGPYGRANEQY
TRBJ2-5	TRBV12-3/TRBV12-4	ASSLTSGRPFQETQY
TRBJ2-7	TRBV28	ASSTASEPYEQY
TRBJ2-1	TRBV7-1	ASSTRISGGMSYNEQF
TRBJ2-7	TRBV18	ASSPPSMTGYEQY
TRBJ2-6	TRBV6-2/TRBV6-3	ASSTTRTANSGANVLT
TRBJ2-7	TRBV20-1	SALGQVYSYEQY
TRBJ1-2	TRBV28	ASSYPTGTYGYT
TRBJ2-7	TRBV12-3/TRBV12-4	ASEFGLAGANEQY
TRBJ2-2	TRBV28	ASSPDLMELF
TRBJ1-5	TRBV19	ASIAGQGQPQH
TRBJ1-2	TRBV29-1	SVEERGTGDGYT
TRBJ2-1	TRBV30	AWLRIRGTYNEQF
TRBJ1-1	TRBV6-1	ASTRTGQSTEAF
TRBJ2-4	TRBV6-2/TRBV6-3	ATGEANIQY
TRBJ1-2	TRBV30	AWGGTGLNYGYT
TRBJ1-1	TRBV28	ASSEGAFTEAF
TRBJ1-6	TRBV3-1	ASSQDLAGGAFNSPLH
TRBJ2-5	TRBV20-1	SAAPTPSVGETQY
TRBJ2-7	TRBV20-1	SASWLAGAGEQY
TRBJ1-3	TRBV18	ASSPGISRNTIY
TRBJ2-1	TRBV20-1	SALKRSSSYNEQF
TRBJ2-2	TRBV10-3	AIKRAGGVTGELF
TRBJ1-1	TRBV6-5	ASRGESTEAF
TRBJ1-2	TRBV28	ASSYQSYGYT
TRBJ2-3	TRBV6-2/TRBV6-3	ASSYGTSGDTDTQY